Below are 2 T cell receptor beta chains sequenced from a single sample in a study of blood T cell repertoires in COVID-19. Profiling relied on immunoSEQ multiplex PCR, and the TCRdb table lists in-frame clones only, not all of them. The repertoire holds a few hundred thousand clones, with approximately 89% as singletons. Sequenced sample: PBMCs or T cells enriched from blood (not recorded which). Receptors originate from a man in his thirties or forties who had recovered from COVID-19.

The chain carries TRBV19 and TRBJ1-2; TRBD1 is a possible D gene (6 bases). The germline V gene has CDR1 LNHDA and CDR2 SQIVND (reference sequence). The V end lost 1 base, the J end lost 4 bases, and 13 bases lay between the germline ends. There are 15 residues in the CDR3. CDR3 DNA: TGTGCCAGTAGTATAGTTTCCGGACAGAGCTATGGCTACACCTTC. This translates into CASSIVSGQSYGYTF.

This clone has a handful of counts. The chain carries TRBV6-2 or TRBV6-3 and TRBJ1-6; D unclear. CDR1 and CDR2 (germline): MNHEY, SVGEGT. There are 16 residues in the CDR3. The V end lost 6 bases, the J end lost 4 bases, and 16 bases lay between the germline ends. CDR3 in DNA: TGTGCCAGCAGCCACTTTTGGGCAGGTTATAATTCACCCCTCCACTTT. Residues: CASSHFWAGYNSPLHF.